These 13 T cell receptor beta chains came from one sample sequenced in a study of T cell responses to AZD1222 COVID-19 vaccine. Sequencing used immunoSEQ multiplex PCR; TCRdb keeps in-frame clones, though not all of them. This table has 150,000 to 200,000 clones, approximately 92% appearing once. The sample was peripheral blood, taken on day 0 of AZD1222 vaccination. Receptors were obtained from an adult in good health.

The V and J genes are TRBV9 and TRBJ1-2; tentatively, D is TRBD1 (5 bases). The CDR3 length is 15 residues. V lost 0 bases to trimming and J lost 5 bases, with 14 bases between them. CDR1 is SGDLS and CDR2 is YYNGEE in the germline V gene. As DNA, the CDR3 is TGTGCCAGCAGCGTAGAAAATGGGGGTCGGTATGGCTACACCTTC. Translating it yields CASSVENGGRYGYTF.

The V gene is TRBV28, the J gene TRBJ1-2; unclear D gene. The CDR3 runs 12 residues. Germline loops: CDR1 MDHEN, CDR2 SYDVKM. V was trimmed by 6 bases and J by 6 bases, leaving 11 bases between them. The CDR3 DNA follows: TGTGCCAGCAGCCCTACGTCTCATGGCTACACCTTC. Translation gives CASSPTSHGYTF.

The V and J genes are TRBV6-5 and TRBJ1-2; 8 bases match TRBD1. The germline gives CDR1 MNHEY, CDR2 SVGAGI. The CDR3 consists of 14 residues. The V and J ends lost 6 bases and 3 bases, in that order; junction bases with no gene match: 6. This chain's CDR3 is CASRTPGQDYGYTF. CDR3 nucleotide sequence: TGTGCCAGCAGGACCCCGGGACAGGACTATGGCTACACCTTC.

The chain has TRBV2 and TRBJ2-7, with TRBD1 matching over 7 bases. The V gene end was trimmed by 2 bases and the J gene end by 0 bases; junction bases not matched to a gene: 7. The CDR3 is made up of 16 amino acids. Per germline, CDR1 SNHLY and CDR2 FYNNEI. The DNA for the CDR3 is TGTGCCAGCAGTGAACCACCGACAGGGCTCTCCTACGAGCAGTACTTC. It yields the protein CASSEPPTGLSYEQYF.

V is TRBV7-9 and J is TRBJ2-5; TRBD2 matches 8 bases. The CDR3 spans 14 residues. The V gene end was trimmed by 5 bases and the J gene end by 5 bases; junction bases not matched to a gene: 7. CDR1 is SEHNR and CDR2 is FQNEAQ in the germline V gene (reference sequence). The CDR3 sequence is CASSKGAGVETQYF. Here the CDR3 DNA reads TGTGCCAGCAGCAAAGGAGCGGGGGTCGAGACCCAGTACTTC.

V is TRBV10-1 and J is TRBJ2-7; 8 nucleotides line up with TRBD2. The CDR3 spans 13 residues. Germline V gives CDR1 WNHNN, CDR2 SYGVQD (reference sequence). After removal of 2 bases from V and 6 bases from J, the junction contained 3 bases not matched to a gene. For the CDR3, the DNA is TGCGCCAGCAGTGAGAGCGGGAGTGGCGAGCAGTACTTC. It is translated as CASSESGSGEQYF.

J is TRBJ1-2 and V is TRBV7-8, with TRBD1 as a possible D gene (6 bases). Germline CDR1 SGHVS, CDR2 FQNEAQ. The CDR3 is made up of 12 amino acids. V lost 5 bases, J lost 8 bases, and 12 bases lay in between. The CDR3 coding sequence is TGTGCCAGCAGCCCCACAGGGATAGGCTACACCTTC. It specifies CASSPTGIGYTF.

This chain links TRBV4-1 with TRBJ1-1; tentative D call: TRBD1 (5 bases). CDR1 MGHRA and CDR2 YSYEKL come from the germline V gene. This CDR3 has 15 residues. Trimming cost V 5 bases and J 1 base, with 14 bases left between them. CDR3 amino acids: CASSTRTPQNTEAFF. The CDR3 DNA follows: TGCGCCAGCAGCACTCGGACACCCCAGAACACTGAAGCTTTCTTT.

The chain's CDR3 is CASSLESEIYGYTF. The CDR3 DNA reads TGTGCCAGCAGCTTAGAGTCGGAAATCTATGGCTACACCTTC. V and J are TRBV7-9 and TRBJ1-2, with D hard to call. CDR1 is SEHNR and CDR2 is FQNEAQ in the germline V gene (reference sequence). The V end lost 1 base, the J end lost 4 bases, and 10 bases lay between the germline ends. The CDR3 sequence is 14 residues long.

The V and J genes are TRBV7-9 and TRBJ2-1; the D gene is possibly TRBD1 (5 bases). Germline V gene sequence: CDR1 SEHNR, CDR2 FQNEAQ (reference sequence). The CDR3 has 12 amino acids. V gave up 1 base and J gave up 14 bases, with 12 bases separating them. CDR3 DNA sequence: TGTGCCAGCAGCTTAGTCAGGGAAAGCGAGTTCTTC. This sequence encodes CASSLVRESEFF.

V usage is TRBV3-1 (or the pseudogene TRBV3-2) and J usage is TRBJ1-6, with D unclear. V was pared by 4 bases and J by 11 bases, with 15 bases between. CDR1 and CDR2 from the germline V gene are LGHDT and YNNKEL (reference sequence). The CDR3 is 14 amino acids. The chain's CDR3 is CASSPLRERAPLHF. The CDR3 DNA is TGTGCCAGCAGCCCCTTGAGGGAACGAGCACCCCTCCACTTT.

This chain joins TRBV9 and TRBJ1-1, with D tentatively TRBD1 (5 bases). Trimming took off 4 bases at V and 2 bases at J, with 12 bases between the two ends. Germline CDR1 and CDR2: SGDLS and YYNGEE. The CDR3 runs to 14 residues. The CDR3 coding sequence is TGTGCCAGCAGCCTCCTGCAGGGAAACACTGAAGCTTTCTTT. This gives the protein CASSLLQGNTEAFF.

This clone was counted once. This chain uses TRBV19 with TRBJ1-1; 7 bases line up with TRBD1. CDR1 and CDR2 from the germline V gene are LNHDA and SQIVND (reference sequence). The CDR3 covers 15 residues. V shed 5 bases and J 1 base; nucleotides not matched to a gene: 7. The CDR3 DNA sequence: TGTGCCAGTAGTCTACTCGGGACAGCGAACACTGAAGCTTTCTTT. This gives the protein CASSLLGTANTEAFF.